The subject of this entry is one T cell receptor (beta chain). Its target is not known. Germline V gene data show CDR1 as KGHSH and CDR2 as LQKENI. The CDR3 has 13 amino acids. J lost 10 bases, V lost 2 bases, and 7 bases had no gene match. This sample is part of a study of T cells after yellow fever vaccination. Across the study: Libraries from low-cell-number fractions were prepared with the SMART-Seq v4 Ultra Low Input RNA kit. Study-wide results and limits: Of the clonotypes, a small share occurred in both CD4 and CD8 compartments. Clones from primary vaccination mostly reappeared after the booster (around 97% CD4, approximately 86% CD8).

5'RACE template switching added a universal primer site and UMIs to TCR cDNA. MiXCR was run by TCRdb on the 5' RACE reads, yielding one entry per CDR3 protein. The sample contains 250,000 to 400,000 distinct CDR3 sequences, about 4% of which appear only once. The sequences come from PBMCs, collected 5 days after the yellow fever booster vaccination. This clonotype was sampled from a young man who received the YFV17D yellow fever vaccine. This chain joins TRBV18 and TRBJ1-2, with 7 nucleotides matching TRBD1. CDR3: CASSPVKQGYYTF. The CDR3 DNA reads TGTGCCAGCTCACCAGTTAAACAGGGGTACTACACCTTC.